This T cell receptor (beta chain) was sequenced during a study of Ad26.COV2.S vaccination and SARS-CoV-2 variants. Regarding this clone: Other DNA sequences in this sample translate to the same CDR3.

Noted treatment: approximately 18 received Ad26.COV2.S at low or high dose, single or two shots; about 5 received placebo; per-sample allocation not given. All samples were drawn on day 63, counting from the first vaccine or placebo injection. An Ad26 vector was used to express Wuhan-strain SARS-CoV-2 spike as the vaccine. Profiling relied on immunoSEQ multiplex PCR, and the TCRdb table lists in-frame clones only, not all of them. This table holds about 680,000 clones, around 90% found once. The CDR3 extends over 14 amino acids. CDR1 is ENHRY and CDR2 is SYGVKD in the germline V gene. With 2 bases clipped from V and 2 bases from J, the junction kept 0 bases outside the gene matches.

This receptor was identified in a person aged 18-60 years who received the Ad26.COV2.S COVID-19 vaccine or a placebo. The sequences come from peripheral blood, collected in a trial of Ad26.COV2.S vaccine versus placebo. The V gene is TRBV10-3, the J gene TRBJ1-5; TRBD1 matches at 7 bases. The CDR3 DNA follows: TGTGCCATCAGTGAGGACAGGGGCAATCAGCCCCAGCATTTT. It translates to CAISEDRGNQPQHF.